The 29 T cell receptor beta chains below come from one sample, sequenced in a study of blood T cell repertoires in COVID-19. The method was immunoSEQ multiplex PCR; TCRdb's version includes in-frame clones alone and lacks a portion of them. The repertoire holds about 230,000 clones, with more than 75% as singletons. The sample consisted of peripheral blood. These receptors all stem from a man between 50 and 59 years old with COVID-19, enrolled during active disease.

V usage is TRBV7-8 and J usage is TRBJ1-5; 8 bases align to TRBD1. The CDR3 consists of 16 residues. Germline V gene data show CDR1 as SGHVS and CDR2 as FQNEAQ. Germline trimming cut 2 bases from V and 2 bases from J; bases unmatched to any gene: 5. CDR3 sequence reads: CASSLWQGAGNQPQHF. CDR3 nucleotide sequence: TGTGCCAGCAGCTTATGGCAGGGGGCCGGCAATCAGCCCCAGCATTTT.

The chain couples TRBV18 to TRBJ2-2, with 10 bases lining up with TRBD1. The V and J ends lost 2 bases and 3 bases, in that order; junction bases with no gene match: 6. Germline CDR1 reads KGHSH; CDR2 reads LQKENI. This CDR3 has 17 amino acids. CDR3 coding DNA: TGTGCCAGCTCACCAAAAGACAGGGGGCTGGACACCGGGGAGCTGTTTTTT. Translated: CASSPKDRGLDTGELFF.

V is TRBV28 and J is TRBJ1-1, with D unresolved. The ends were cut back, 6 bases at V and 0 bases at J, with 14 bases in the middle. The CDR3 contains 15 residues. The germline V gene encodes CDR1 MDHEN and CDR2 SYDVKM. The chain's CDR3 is CASRSIRDVNTEAFF. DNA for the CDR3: TGTGCCAGCAGATCCATCCGCGATGTGAACACTGAAGCTTTCTTT.

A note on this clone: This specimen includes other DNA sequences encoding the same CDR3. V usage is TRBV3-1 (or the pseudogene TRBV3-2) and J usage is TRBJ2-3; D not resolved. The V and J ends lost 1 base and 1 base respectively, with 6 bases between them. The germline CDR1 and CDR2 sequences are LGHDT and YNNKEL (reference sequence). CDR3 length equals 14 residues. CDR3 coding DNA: TGTGCCAGCAGCCAAGGACGGGGCACAGATACGCAGTATTTT. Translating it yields CASSQGRGTDTQYF.

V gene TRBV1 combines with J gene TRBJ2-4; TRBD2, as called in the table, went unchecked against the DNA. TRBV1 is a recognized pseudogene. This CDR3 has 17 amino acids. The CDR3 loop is CTSSQVTTAGDANIQYF. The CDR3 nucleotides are TGCACCAGCAGCCAAGTAACAACAGCGGGAGACGCAAACATTCAGTACTTC.

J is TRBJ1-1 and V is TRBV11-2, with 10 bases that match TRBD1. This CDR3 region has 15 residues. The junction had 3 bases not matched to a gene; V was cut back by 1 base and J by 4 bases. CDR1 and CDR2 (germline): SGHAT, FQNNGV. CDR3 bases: TGTGCCAGCAGCTTAGGACAGGGGGCAGGCACTGAAGCTTTCTTT. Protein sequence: CASSLGQGAGTEAFF.

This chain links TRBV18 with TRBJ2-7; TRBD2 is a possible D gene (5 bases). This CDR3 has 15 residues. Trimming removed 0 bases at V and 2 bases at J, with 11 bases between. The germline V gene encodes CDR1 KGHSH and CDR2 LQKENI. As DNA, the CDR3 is TGTGCCAGCTCACCACCAGGGAGAGGAACCTACGAGCAGTACTTC. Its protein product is CASSPPGRGTYEQYF.

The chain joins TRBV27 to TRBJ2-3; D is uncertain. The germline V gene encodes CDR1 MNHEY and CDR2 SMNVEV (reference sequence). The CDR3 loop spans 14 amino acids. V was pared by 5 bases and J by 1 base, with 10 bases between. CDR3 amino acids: CASSVLAGTDTQYF. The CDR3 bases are TGTGCCAGCAGTGTCCTTGCGGGCACAGATACGCAGTATTTT.

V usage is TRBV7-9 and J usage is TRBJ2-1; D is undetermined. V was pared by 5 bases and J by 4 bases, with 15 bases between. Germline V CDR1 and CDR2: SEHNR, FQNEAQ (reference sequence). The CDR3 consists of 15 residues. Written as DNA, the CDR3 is TGTGCCAGCAGCCGCATGGCCATTCTTTACAATGAGCAGTTCTTC. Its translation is CASSRMAILYNEQFF.

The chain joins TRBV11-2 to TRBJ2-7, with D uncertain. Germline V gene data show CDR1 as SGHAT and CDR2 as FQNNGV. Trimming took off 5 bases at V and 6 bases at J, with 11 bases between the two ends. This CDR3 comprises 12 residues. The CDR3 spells CASSTTELEQYF. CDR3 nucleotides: TGTGCCAGCAGCACAACAGAGCTCGAGCAGTACTTC.

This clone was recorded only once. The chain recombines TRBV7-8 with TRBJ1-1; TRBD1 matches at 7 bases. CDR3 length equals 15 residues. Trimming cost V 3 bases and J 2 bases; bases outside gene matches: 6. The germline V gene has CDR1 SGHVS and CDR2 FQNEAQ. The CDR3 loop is CASSLGQLKNTEAFF. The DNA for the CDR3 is TGTGCCAGCAGCTTGGGACAGCTTAAAAACACTGAAGCTTTCTTT.

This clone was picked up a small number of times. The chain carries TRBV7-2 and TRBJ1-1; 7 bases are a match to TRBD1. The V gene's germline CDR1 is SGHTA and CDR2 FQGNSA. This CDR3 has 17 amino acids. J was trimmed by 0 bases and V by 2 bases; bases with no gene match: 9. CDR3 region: CASSLYLGTDMNTEAFF. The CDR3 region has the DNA TGTGCCAGCAGCTTATATTTGGGGACAGACATGAACACTGAAGCTTTCTTT. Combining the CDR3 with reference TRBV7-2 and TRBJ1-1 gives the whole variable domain GAGVSQSPSNKVTEKGKDVELRCDPISGHTALYWYRQSLGQGLEFLIYFQGNSAPDKSGLPSDRFSAERTGGSVSTLTIQRTQQEDSAVYLCASSLYLGTDMNTEAFFGQGTRLTVV.

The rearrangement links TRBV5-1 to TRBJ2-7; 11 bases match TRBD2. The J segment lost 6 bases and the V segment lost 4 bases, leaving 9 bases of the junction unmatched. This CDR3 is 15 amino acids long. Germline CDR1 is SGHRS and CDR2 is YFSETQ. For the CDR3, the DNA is TGCGCCAGCAGCGGACTAGCGGGTAGCGAATCCGAGCAGTACTTC. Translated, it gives CASSGLAGSESEQYF.

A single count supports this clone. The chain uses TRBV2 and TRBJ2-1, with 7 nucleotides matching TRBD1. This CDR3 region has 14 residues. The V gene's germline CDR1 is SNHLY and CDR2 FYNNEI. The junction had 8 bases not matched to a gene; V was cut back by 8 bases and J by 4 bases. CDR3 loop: CASRPGQIYNEQFF. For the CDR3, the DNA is TGTGCCAGCCGACCGGGACAGATATACAATGAGCAGTTCTTC.

The CDR3 sequence is CASSEPWGGTEAFF. The CDR3 DNA is TGTGCCAGCAGTGAACCTTGGGGCGGCACTGAAGCTTTCTTT. This chain links TRBV2 with TRBJ1-1; maybe TRBD1 (5 bases). CDR1 is SNHLY and CDR2 is FYNNEI in the germline V gene. CDR3 length equals 14 residues. The V end was cut by 2 bases, the J end by 4 bases, with 11 bases between.

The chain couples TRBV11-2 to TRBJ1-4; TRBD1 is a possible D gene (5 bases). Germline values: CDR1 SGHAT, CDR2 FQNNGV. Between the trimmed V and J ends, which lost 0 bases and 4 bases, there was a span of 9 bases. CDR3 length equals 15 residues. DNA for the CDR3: TGTGCCAGCAGCTTAGATGGGGGGAATAATGAAAAACTGTTTTTT. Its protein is CASSLDGGNNEKLFF.

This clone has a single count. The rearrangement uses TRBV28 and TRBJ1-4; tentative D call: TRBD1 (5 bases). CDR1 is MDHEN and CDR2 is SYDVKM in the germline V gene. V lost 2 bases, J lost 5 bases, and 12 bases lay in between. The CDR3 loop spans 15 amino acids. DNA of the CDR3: TGTGCCAGCAGTTTACCTACAGGCGACAATGAAAAACTGTTTTTT. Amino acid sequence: CASSLPTGDNEKLFF.

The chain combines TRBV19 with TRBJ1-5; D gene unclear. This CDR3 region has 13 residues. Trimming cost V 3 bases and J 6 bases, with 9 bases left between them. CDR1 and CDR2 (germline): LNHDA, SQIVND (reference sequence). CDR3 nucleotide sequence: TGTGCCAGTAGTATGGTTCCCGGTCAGCCCCAGCATTTT. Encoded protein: CASSMVPGQPQHF.

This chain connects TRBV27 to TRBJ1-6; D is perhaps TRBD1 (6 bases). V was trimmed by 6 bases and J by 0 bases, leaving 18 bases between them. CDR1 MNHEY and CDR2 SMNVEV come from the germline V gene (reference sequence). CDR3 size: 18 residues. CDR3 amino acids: CASRKNREGSSYNSPLHF. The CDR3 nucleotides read TGTGCCAGCAGGAAGAACAGGGAGGGTTCCTCCTATAATTCACCCCTCCACTTT.

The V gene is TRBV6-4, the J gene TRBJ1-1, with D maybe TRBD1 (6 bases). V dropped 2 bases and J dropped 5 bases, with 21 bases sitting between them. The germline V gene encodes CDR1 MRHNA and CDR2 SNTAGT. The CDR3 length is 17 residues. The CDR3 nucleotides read TGTGCCAGCAGTGACGGGGGGGCCCGTCATACGGGTACTGAAGCTTTCTTT. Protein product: CASSDGGARHTGTEAFF.

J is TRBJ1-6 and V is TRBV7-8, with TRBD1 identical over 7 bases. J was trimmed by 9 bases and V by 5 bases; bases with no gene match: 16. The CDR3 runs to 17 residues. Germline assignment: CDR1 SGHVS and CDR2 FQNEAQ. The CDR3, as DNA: TGTGCCAGCAGCCGACGGCTGACAGGGTCATTAGGTTCACCCCTCCACTTT. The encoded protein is CASSRRLTGSLGSPLHF. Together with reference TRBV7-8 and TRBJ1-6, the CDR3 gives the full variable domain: GAGVSQSPRYKVAKRGQDVALRCDPISGHVSLFWYQQALGQGPEFLTYFQNEAQLDKSGLPSDRFFAERPEGSVSTLKIQRTQQEDSAVYLCASSRRLTGSLGSPLHFGNGTRLTVT.

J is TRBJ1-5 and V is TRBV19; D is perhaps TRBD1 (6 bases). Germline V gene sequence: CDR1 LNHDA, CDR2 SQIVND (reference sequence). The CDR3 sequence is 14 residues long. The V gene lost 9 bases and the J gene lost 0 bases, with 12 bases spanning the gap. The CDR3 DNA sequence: TGTGCCAGCGAGAGGGGGTATAGCAATCAGCCCCAGCATTTT. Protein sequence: CASERGYSNQPQHF.

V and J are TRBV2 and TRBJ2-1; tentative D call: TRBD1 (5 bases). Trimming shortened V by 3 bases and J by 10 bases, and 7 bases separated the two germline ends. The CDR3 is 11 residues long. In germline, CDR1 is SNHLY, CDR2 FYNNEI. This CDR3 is CASSEDTEQFF. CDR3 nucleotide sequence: TGTGCCAGCAGTGAGGACACCGAGCAGTTCTTC.

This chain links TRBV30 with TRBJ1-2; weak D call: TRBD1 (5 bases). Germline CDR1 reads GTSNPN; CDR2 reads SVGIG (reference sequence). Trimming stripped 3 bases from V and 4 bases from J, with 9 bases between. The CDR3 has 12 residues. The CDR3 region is CAWRQEGYGYTF. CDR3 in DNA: TGTGCCTGGAGACAGGAGGGCTATGGCTACACCTTC.

In nucleotides, the CDR3 is TGCGCCAGCGGGACAGGGAGTTTCGGGGAGCTGTTTTTT. This encodes CASGTGSFGELFF. The chain carries TRBV5-1 and TRBJ2-2, with 9 positions matching TRBD1. Germline-derived CDR1 and CDR2 are SGHRS and YFSETQ. Germline trimming cut 7 bases from V and 7 bases from J; bases unmatched to any gene: 5. This CDR3 is 13 amino acids long.

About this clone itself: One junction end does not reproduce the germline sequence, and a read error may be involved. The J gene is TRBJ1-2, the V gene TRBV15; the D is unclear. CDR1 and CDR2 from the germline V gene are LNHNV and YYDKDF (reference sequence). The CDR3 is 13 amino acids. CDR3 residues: CASPLRKNYGHTF. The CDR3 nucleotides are TGTGCCAGTCCACTCCGGAAAAACTATGGCCACACCTTC.

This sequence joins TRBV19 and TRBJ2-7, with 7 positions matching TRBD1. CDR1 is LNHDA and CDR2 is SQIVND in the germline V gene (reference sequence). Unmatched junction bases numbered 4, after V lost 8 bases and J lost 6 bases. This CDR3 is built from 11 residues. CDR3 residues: CASSHRGEQYF. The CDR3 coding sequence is TGTGCCAGTTCCCACAGGGGCGAGCAGTACTTC.

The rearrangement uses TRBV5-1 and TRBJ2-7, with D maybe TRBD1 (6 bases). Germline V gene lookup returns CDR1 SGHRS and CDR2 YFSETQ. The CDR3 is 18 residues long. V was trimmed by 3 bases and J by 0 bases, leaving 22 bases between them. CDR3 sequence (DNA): TGCGCCAGCAGCTCGGGGACAAGAGTGGGCGCGATCTCCTACGAGCAGTACTTC. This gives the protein CASSSGTRVGAISYEQYF.

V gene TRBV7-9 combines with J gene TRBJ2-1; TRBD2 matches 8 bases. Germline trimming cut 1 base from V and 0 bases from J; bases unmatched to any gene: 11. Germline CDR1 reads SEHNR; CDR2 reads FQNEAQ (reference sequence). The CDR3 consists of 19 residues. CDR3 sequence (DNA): TGTGCCAGCAGCTTAGTCGCTAGCGGGCGCCCTAGCTCCTACAATGAGCAGTTCTTC. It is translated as CASSLVASGRPSSYNEQFF.